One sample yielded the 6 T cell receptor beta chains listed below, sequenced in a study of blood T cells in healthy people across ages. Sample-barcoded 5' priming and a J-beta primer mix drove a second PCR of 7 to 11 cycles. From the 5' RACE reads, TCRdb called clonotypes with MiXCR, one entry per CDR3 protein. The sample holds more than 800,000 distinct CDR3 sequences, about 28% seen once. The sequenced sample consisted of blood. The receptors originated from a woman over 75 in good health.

The CDR3 DNA reads as TGTGCCAGCAGTCATACCGGGACAGGGGTTCCTTACGAGCAGTACTTC. This gives the protein CASSHTGTGVPYEQYF. This chain connects TRBV7-2 to TRBJ2-7; 10 nucleotides agree with TRBD1. From germline, CDR1 is SGHTA and CDR2 FQGNSA. This CDR3 is built from 16 residues. Losses at the gene ends were 6 bases for V and 4 bases for J; bases not matched to a gene: 12.

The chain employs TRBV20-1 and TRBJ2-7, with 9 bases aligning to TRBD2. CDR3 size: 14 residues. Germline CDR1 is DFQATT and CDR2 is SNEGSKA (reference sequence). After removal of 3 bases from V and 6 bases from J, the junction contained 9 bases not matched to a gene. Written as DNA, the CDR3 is TGCAGTGCTAGGGGCGGGGGGGCCGGCATCGAGCAGTACTTC. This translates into CSARGGGAGIEQYF.

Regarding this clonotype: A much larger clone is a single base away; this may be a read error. The chain's CDR3 is CSVCRVPRNEQFF. CDR3 bases: TGCAGTGTTTGCCGGGTCCCCAGGAATGAGCAGTTCTTC. V is TRBV20-1 and J is TRBJ2-1, with D uncertain. The germline CDR1 and CDR2 sequences are DFQATT and SNEGSKA (reference sequence). The CDR3 is 13 amino acids. V was trimmed by 7 bases and J by 7 bases, leaving 17 bases between them.

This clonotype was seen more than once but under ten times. This CDR3 is CSARGAGSRSNQPQHF. The DNA for the CDR3 is TGCAGTGCTAGGGGGGCTGGGAGTCGGAGCAATCAGCCCCAGCATTTT. The chain recombines TRBV20-1 with TRBJ1-5; maybe TRBD1 (6 bases). CDR1 and CDR2 (germline): DFQATT, SNEGSKA (reference sequence). With 3 bases removed from V and 1 base from J, the gap between germline ends came to 16 bases. The length of the CDR3 is 16 residues.

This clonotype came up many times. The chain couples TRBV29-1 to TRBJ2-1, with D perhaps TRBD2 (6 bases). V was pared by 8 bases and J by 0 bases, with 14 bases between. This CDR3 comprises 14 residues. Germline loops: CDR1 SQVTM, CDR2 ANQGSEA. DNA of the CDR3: TGCAGCACGCACGGGGGAGTCTCCTACAATGAGCAGTTCTTC. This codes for CSTHGGVSYNEQFF.

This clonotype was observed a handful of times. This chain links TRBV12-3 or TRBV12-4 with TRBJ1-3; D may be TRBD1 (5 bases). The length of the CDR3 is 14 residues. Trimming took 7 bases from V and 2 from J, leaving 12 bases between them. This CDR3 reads CASTSTDAGNTIYF. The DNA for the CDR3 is TGTGCCAGCACTTCGACAGATGCTGGAAACACCATATATTTT.